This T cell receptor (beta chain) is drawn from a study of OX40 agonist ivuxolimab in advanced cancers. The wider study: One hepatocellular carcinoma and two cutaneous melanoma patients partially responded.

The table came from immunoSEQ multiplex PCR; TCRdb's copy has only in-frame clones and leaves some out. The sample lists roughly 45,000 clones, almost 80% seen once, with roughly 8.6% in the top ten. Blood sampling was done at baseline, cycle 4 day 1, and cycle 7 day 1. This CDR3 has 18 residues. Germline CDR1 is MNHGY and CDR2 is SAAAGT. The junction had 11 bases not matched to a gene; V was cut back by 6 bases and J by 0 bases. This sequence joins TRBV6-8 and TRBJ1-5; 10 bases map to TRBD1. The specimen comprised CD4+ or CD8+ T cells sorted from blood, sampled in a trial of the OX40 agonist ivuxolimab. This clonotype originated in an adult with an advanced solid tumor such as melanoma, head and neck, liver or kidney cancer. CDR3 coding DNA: TGTGCCAGCAGCCAAGGTGGGACAGGGGTGGATAGCAATCAGCCCCAGCATTTT. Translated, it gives CASSQGGTGVDSNQPQHF.